This T cell receptor (beta chain) came from a study of blood T cell repertoires in COVID-19. The overall study: Sources were T cells, B-cell-depleted T cells, or PBMCs; the material itself was cDNA or gDNA.

The assay was immunoSEQ multiplex PCR, and TCRdb's table has in-frame clones only and misses some. The sample shows 200,000 to 250,000 clones, 70% to 90% of them seen only once. Seattle's enrolled individuals joined amid active infection and were then monitored longitudinally. CDR3 length: 15 amino acids. J lost 1 base, V lost 5 bases, and 7 bases had no gene match. CDR1 is MDHEN, CDR2 SYDVKM, per germline. The sequence was collected from a man under 40 with COVID-19, enrolled during active disease. The sequenced material came from peripheral blood. The chain has TRBV28 and TRBJ1-1; 7 positions match TRBD1. Here the CDR3 reads CASSQRGLGNTEAFF. CDR3 sequence (DNA): TGTGCCAGCAGTCAAAGGGGGCTAGGGAACACTGAAGCTTTCTTT.